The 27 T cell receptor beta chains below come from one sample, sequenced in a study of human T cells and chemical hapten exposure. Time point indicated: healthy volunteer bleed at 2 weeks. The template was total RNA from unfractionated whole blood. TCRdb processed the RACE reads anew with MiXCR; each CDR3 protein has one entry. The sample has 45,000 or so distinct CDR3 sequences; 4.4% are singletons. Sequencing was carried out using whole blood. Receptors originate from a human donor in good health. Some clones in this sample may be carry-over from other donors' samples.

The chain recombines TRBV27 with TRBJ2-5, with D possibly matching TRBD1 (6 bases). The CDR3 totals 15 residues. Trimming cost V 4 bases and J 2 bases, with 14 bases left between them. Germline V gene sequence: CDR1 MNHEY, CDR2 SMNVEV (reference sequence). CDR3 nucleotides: TGTGCCAGCAGTTCAGGGACAAGCCGACAAGAGACCCAGTACTTC. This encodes CASSSGTSRQETQYF.

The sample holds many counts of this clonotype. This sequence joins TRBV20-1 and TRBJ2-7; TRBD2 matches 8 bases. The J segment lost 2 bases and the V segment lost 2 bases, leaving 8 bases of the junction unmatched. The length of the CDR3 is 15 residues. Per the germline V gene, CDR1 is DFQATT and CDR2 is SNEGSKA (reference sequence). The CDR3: CSARPLAGRTYEQYF. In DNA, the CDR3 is TGCAGTGCTAGACCTTTAGCGGGAAGAACCTACGAGCAGTACTTC.

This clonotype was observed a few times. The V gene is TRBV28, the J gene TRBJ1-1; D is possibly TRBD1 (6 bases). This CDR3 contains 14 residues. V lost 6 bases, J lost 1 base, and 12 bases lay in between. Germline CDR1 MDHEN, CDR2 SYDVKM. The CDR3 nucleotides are TGTGCCAGCAGACCCGGACAGTGGAACACTGAAGCTTTCTTT. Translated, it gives CASRPGQWNTEAFF.

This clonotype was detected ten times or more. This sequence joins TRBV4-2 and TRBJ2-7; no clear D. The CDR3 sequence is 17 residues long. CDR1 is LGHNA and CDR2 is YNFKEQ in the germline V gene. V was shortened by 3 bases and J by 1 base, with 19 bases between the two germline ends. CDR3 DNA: TGTGCCAGCAGCCAGAGCCTAGTAGCCCTGGGGTCCTACGAGCAGTACTTC. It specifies CASSQSLVALGSYEQYF.

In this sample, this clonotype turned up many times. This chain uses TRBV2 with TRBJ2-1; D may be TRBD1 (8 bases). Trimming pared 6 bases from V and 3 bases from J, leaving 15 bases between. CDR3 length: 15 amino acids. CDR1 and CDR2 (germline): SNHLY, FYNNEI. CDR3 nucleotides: TGTGCCAGCAGGAGCGGGGACAGGAACTACAATGAGCAGTTCTTC. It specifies CASRSGDRNYNEQFF.

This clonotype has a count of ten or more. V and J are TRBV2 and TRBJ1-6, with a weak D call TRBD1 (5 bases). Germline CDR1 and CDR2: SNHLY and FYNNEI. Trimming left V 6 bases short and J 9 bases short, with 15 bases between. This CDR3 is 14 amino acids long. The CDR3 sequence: CASRRSGTGSPLHF. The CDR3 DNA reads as TGTGCCAGCAGACGCTCCGGGACGGGTTCACCCCTCCACTTT.

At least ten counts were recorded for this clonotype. CDR3 amino acids: CSAPGDGAYEQYF. CDR3 DNA sequence: TGCAGTGCCCCCGGGGACGGTGCCTACGAGCAGTACTTC. The chain uses TRBV20-1 and TRBJ2-7, with D perhaps being TRBD1 or TRBD2 (5 bases each). From germline, CDR1 is DFQATT and CDR2 SNEGSKA (reference sequence). Trimming pared 6 bases from V and 2 bases from J, leaving 14 bases between. The CDR3 loop spans 13 amino acids.

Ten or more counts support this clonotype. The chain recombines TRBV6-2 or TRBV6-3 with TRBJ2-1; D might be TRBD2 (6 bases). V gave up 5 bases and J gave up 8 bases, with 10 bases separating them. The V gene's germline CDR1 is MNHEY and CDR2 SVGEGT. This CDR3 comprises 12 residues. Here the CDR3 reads CASSTSSHEQFF. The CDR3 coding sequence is TGTGCCAGCAGTACTAGCTCCCATGAGCAGTTCTTC.

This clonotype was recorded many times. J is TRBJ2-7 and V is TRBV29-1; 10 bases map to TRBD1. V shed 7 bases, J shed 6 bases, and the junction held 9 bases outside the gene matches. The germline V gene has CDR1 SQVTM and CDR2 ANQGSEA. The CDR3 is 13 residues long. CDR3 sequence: CSAMPGQGTEQYF. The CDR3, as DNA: TGCAGCGCCATGCCGGGACAGGGGACCGAGCAGTACTTC.

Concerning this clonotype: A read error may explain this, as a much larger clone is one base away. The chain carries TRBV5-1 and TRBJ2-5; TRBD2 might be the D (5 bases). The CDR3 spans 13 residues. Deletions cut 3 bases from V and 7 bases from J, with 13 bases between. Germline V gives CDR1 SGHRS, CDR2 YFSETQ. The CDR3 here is CASSYGPAGTQYF. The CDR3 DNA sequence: TGCGCCAGCAGCTACGGACCGGCGGGGACCCAGTACTTC.

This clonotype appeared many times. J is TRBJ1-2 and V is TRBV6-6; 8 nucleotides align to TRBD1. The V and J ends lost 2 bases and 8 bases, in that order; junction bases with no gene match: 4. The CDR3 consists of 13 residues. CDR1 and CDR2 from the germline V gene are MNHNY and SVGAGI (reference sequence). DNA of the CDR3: TGTGCCAGCAGTTACCGGACAGGGAGAGGCTACACCTTC. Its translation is CASSYRTGRGYTF.

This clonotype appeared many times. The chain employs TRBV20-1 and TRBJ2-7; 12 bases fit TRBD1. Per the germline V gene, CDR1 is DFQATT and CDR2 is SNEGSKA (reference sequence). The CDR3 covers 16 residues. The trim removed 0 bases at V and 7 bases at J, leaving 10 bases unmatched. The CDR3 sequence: CSARDVSWDRGREQYF. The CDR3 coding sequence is TGCAGTGCTAGAGATGTCTCTTGGGACAGGGGGCGGGAGCAGTACTTC.

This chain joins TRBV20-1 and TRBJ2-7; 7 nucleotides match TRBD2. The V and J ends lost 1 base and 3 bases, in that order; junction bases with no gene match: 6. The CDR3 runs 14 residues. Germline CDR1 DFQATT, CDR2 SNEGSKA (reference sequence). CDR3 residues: CSARGPSGNYEQYF. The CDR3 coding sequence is TGCAGTGCTAGAGGCCCTAGCGGTAACTACGAGCAGTACTTC.

The CDR3 sequence: CASSLDRPGASGNTIYF. In DNA, the CDR3 is TGTGCCAGCAGCTTAGATCGCCCAGGGGCCTCTGGAAACACCATATATTTT. The rearrangement joins TRBV7-2 to TRBJ1-3; possible D gene TRBD1, 6 bases. Germline V gene sequence: CDR1 SGHTA, CDR2 FQGNSA. Between the trimmed V and J ends, which lost 1 base and 0 bases, there was a span of 13 bases. This CDR3 has 17 residues.

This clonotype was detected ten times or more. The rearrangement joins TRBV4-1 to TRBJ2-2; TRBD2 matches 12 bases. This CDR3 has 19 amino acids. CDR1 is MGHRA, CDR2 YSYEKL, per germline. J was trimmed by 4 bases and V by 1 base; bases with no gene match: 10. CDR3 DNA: TGCGCCAGCAGCCAAGTTTTTCCCAGGACTAGCGGGACCACCGGGGAGCTGTTTTTT. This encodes CASSQVFPRTSGTTGELFF.

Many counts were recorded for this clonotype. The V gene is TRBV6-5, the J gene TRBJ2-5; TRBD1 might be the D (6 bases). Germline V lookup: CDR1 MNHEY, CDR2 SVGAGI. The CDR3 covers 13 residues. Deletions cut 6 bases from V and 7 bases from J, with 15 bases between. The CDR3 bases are TGTGCCAGCAGGTACGACAGGAGCCGGACCCAGTACTTC. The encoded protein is CASRYDRSRTQYF.

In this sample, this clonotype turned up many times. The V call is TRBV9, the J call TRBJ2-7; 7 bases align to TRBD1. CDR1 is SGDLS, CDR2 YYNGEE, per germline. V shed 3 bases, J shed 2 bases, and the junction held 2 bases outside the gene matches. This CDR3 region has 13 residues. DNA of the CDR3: TGTGCCAGCAGCGGACAGGGTGCCTACGAGCAGTACTTC. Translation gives CASSGQGAYEQYF.

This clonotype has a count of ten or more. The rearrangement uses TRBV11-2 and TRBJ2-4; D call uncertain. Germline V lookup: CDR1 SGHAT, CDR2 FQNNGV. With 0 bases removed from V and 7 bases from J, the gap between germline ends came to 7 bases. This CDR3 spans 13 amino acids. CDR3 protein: CASSLERLNIQYF. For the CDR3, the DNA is TGTGCCAGCAGCTTAGAGCGTCTTAACATTCAGTACTTC.

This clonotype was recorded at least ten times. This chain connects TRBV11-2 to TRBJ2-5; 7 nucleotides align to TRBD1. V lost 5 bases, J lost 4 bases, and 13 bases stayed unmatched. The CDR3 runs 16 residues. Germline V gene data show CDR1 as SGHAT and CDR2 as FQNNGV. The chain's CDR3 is CASSQPGQARPETQYF. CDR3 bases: TGTGCCAGCAGCCAACCCGGACAGGCCCGCCCAGAGACCCAGTACTTC.

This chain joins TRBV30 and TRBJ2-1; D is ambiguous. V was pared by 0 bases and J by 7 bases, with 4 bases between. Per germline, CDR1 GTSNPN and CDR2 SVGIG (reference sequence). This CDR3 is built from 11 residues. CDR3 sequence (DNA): TGTGCCTGGAGTGTACTTAATGAGCAGTTCTTC. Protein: CAWSVLNEQFF.

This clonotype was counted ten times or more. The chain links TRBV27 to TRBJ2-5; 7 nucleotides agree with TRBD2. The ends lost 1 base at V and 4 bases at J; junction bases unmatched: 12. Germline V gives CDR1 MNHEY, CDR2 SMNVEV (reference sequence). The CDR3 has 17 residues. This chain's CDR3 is CASSLLGLAAIRETQYF. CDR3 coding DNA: TGTGCCAGCAGTTTATTAGGTCTAGCGGCGATCCGAGAGACCCAGTACTTC.

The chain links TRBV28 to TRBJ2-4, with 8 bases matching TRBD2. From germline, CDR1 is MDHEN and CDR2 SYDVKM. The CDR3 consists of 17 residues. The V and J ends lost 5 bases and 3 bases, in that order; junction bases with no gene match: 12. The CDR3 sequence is CASSPGGEAGVKNIQYF. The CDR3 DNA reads TGTGCCAGCAGTCCCGGCGGGGAAGCGGGAGTCAAAAACATTCAGTACTTC.

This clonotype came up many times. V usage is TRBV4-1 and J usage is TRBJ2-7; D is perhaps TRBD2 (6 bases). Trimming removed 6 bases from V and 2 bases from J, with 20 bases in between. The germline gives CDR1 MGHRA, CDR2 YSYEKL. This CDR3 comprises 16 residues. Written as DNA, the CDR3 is TGCGCCAGCAGTCGATTAGCGGCGAGCGAAACCTACGAGCAGTACTTC. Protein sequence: CASSRLAASETYEQYF.

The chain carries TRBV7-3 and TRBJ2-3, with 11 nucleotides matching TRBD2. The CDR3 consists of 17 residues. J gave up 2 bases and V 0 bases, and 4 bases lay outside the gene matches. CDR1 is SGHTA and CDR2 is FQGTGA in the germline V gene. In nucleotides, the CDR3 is TGTGCCAGCAGCTTAACGGGACTAGCGGAGACCACAGATACGCAGTATTTT. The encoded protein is CASSLTGLAETTDTQYF.

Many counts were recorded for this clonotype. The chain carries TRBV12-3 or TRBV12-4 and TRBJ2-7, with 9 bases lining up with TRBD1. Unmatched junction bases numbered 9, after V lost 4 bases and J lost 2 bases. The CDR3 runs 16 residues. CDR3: CASSSTPGQGPYEQYF. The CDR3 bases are TGTGCCAGCAGTTCGACACCGGGACAGGGCCCCTACGAGCAGTACTTC.

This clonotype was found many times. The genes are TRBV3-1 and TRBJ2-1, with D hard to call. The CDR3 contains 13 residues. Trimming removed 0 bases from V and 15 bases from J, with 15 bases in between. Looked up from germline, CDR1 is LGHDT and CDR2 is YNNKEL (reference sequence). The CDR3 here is CASSQDNKVGWFF. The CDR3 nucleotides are TGTGCCAGCAGCCAAGATAATAAGGTCGGGTGGTTCTTC.

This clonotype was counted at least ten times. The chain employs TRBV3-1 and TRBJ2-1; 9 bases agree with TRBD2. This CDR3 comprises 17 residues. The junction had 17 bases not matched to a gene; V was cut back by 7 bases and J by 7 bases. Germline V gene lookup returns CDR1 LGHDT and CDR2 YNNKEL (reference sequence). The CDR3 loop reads CASTPWALSGRTNEQFF. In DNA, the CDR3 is TGTGCCAGCACACCCTGGGCACTAAGCGGGAGGACTAATGAGCAGTTCTTC.